The present T cell receptor (beta chain) was sequenced within a study of T cells in tuberculosis. Study background: This South African cohort compared adolescents with or without latent tuberculosis against adults with active tuberculosis. Blood was taken before or within 7 days of anti-tuberculosis therapy.

Notes on this clone: Its matching antigen is unknown.

The CDR3 length is 14 residues. Trimming removed 9 bases from V and 0 bases from J, with 12 bases in between. Germline loops: CDR1 SGHAT, CDR2 FQNNGV. Time point in this sample: new active TB diagnosis, blood taken before or within 7 days of starting treatment. Each donor contributed roughly 100,000 T cells on average, unsorted. Notes on the study in general: Active tuberculosis patients had shorter CDR3-alpha; the beta difference was nonsignificant.

The method was immunoSEQ multiplex PCR; TCRdb's version includes in-frame clones alone and lacks a portion of them. The data contain tens of thousands of clones, less than 95% of them singletons. The sequencing used PBMCs, collected at tuberculosis diagnosis. This chain uses TRBV11-2 with TRBJ2-4, with a possible D match to TRBD1 (6 bases). This sequence originates from an adult with tuberculosis. The CDR3 DNA reads as TGTGCCAGTACAGGGAGCTTAGCCAAAAACATTCAGTACTTC. Translation: CASTGSLAKNIQYF.